Listed here are 26 T cell receptor beta chains from one sample, sequenced in a study of regulatory T cells in long-lasting Graves disease. The TCR beta library used iRepertoire HTBI primers with Arm-PCR amplification of CDR3. TCRdb re-called the multiplex PCR reads through MiXCR, storing one row per CDR3 protein. The sample includes around 320,000 distinct CDR3 sequences, 16% of them seen just once. Stated time point: newly diagnosed GD, antithyroid drugs for less than 3 months. PBMCs provided the RNA from which the TCR library was made. These data also featured in a second study, about T cells in Graves' hyperthyroidism and ophthalmopathy.

Sequenced here: peripheral blood mononuclear cells (PBMCs), sampled at new diagnosis, from a patient treated with antithyroid drugs. Source of these receptors: a man in his forties with Graves disease.

J is TRBJ1-5 and V is TRBV30, with 8 bases aligning to TRBD1. Germline V gene sequence: CDR1 GTSNPN, CDR2 SVGIG (reference sequence). The CDR3 has 14 amino acids. After removal of 1 base from V and 9 bases from J, the junction contained 8 bases not matched to a gene. The CDR3: CAWSAGGALRPQHF. CDR3 nucleotide sequence: TGTGCCTGGAGTGCAGGGGGCGCGCTTCGGCCCCAGCATTTT.

This clonotype was recorded at least ten times. The rearrangement joins TRBV10-3 to TRBJ1-2; D is ambiguous. The CDR3 extends over 15 amino acids. CDR1 ENHRY and CDR2 SYGVKD come from the germline V gene. V was trimmed by 3 bases and J by 4 bases, leaving 15 bases between them. CDR3 protein: CAISDGRLLGYGYTF. CDR3 coding DNA: TGTGCCATCAGTGATGGACGGCTCCTCGGCTATGGCTACACCTTC.

The V and J genes are TRBV11-2 and TRBJ1-2; possibly TRBD1 for D (5 bases). The germline gives CDR1 SGHAT, CDR2 FQNNGV. Trimming took 10 bases from V and 5 from J, leaving 17 bases between them. CDR3 length equals 13 residues. DNA for the CDR3: TGTGCCACCACAGGCCGGGAAAGATATGGCTACACCTTC. Translated: CATTGRERYGYTF.

This clonotype came up many times. V is TRBV27 and J is TRBJ1-4; D is perhaps TRBD1 (6 bases). With 7 bases removed from V and 8 bases from J, the gap between germline ends came to 17 bases. The CDR3 runs to 14 residues. CDR1 MNHEY and CDR2 SMNVEV come from the germline V gene (reference sequence). The CDR3 loop reads CASMGAPLREKLFF. In DNA form, the CDR3 reads TGTGCCAGCATGGGGGCCCCGCTGAGAGAAAAACTGTTTTTT.

The rearrangement joins TRBV5-5 to TRBJ2-5; D remains unclear. The CDR3 has 16 residues. Per the germline V gene, CDR1 is SGHKS and CDR2 is YYEKEE (reference sequence). V was cut by 4 bases and J by 0 bases, with 16 bases left in between. The CDR3 is CASSPGGGFYQETQYF. The CDR3 nucleotides read TGTGCCAGCAGCCCGGGCGGCGGTTTTTACCAAGAGACCCAGTACTTC. Filled out from reference TRBV5-5 and TRBJ2-5, the complete variable domain reads DAGVTQSPTHLIKTRGQQVTLRCSPISGHKSVSWYQQVLGQGPQFIFQYYEKEERGRGNFPDRFSARQFPNYSSELNVNALLLGDSALYLCASSPGGGFYQETQYFGPGTRLLVL.

The table lists this clonotype with many counts. This sequence joins TRBV5-1 and TRBJ2-7; no firm D call. CDR3 length: 15 amino acids. Germline V gene lookup returns CDR1 SGHRS and CDR2 YFSETQ. V was shortened by 1 base and J by 4 bases, with 15 bases between the two germline ends. CDR3: CASSLYQAGFYEQYF. The CDR3 DNA follows: TGCGCCAGCAGCTTGTACCAGGCCGGCTTTTACGAGCAGTACTTC.

Worth noting for this clonotype: Since a much larger clone is just one base distant, this may be a read error. The conserved final phenylalanine or tryptophan is absent from the CDR3, which likely points to a read error. This rearrangement joins TRBV9 to TRBJ2-3, with D possibly TRBD1 on 5 matching bases. CDR1 SGDLS and CDR2 YYNGEE come from the germline V gene. V was trimmed by 0 bases and J by 7 bases, leaving 9 bases between them. The CDR3 has 13 amino acids. This CDR3 reads CASSVADTYTQYS. CDR3 nucleotide sequence: TGTGCCAGCAGCGTAGCGGACACTTATACGCAGTATTCT.

This clonotype has at least ten counts. The genes are TRBV27 and TRBJ2-7; D tentatively reads TRBD1 or TRBD2 (5 bases each). Trimming shortened V by 6 bases and J by 3 bases, and 18 bases separated the two germline ends. Germline V gene lookup returns CDR1 MNHEY and CDR2 SMNVEV (reference sequence). The CDR3 is made up of 15 amino acids. CDR3 nucleotides: TGTGCCAGCAGCCCCGGGACGGGCAGGGTCTACGAGCAGTACTTC. As protein: CASSPGTGRVYEQYF.

This clonotype appeared many times. The rearrangement uses TRBV11-2 and TRBJ2-7, with D possibly being TRBD1 or TRBD2 (6 bases each). The CDR3 consists of 17 residues. Trimming took off 5 bases at V and 1 base at J, with 21 bases between the two ends. The germline CDR1 and CDR2 sequences are SGHAT and FQNNGV. CDR3: CASSPKLRGDHSYEQYF. CDR3 nucleotide sequence: TGTGCCAGCAGCCCTAAACTTAGGGGGGATCATTCCTACGAGCAGTACTTC.

The J gene is TRBJ1-1, the V gene TRBV7-3, with 7 bases fitting TRBD1. The J segment lost 6 bases and the V segment lost 5 bases, leaving 6 bases of the junction unmatched. The CDR3 covers 13 residues. Germline V gene data show CDR1 as SGHTA and CDR2 as FQGTGA. CDR3 protein: CASSPGGGPEAFF. CDR3 sequence (DNA): TGTGCCAGCAGCCCAGGGGGGGGCCCTGAAGCTTTCTTT.

The chain carries TRBV29-1 and TRBJ1-1; D is undetermined. The CDR3 has 12 amino acids. CDR1 and CDR2 (germline): SQVTM, ANQGSEA. V was clipped by 4 bases and J by 1 base, with 7 bases between them. CDR3 DNA sequence: TGCAGCGTTGGGGTACAGAACACTGAAGCTTTCTTT. This translates into CSVGVQNTEAFF.

This clonotype was seen ten or more times. The chain uses TRBV28 and TRBJ1-1; tentatively, D is TRBD1 (6 bases). This CDR3 is 15 amino acids long. V gave up 6 bases and J gave up 2 bases, with 16 bases separating them. Per germline, CDR1 MDHEN and CDR2 SYDVKM. CDR3 sequence reads: CASRLPETGNTEAFF. DNA for the CDR3: TGTGCCAGCAGGCTACCCGAGACAGGCAACACTGAAGCTTTCTTT.

The chain is built from TRBV10-3 and TRBJ1-3; D gene unclear. V lost 2 bases, J lost 4 bases, and 6 bases lay in between. This CDR3 region has 13 residues. Germline CDR1 is ENHRY and CDR2 is SYGVKD. CDR3 DNA: TGTGCCATCAGTGAGGGGCGCGGAAACACCATATATTTT. Encoded protein: CAISEGRGNTIYF.

The table lists this clonotype with many counts. The V gene is TRBV3-1, the J gene TRBJ2-1, with 7 positions matching TRBD2. This CDR3 has 15 amino acids. The V segment lost 4 bases and the J segment 5 bases; nucleotides outside the gene matches: 8. Germline V gene data show CDR1 as LGHDT and CDR2 as YNNKEL (reference sequence). The DNA for the CDR3 is TGTGCCAGCAGCCCATTGGGGGGGTATAACAATGAGCAGTTCTTC. It translates to CASSPLGGYNNEQFF.

Many counts were recorded for this clonotype. The rearrangement links TRBV20-1 to TRBJ2-1; TRBD2 matches at 8 bases. This CDR3 region has 15 residues. With V trimmed by 1 base and J by 4 bases, 6 bases remained unmatched. Per germline, CDR1 DFQATT and CDR2 SNEGSKA (reference sequence). In DNA, the CDR3 is TGCAGTGCTAGAGGGGGCGGGGGGAGGTACAATGAGCAGTTCTTC. Translation gives CSARGGGGRYNEQFF.

This clonotype was seen only a few times. At one end, the junction sequence differs from germline, possibly due to a read error. The chain couples TRBV20-1 to TRBJ1-6; D unresolved. The CDR3 length is 10 residues. Germline V gives CDR1 DFQATT, CDR2 SNEGSKA (reference sequence). This chain's CDR3 is CRATGISTAF. The CDR3 nucleotides are TGCAGAGCTACCGGGATCTCAACCGCCTTT.

The J gene is TRBJ2-2, the V gene TRBV19, with D possibly being TRBD2 (5 bases). The CDR3 runs 16 residues. V was pared by 3 bases and J by 1 base, with 12 bases between. Germline CDR1 reads LNHDA; CDR2 reads SQIVND (reference sequence). In nucleotides, the CDR3 is TGTGCCAGTAGTATCCTGGGCCGGGGGAACACCGGGGAGCTGTTTTTT. Its protein is CASSILGRGNTGELFF.

The J gene is TRBJ2-2, the V gene TRBV5-1; tentatively, D is TRBD1 (6 bases). Germline V lookup: CDR1 SGHRS, CDR2 YFSETQ. The CDR3 runs 17 residues. Between the trimmed V and J ends, which lost 4 bases and 9 bases, there was a span of 25 bases. CDR3 in amino acids: CASSPVETGDIRRELFF. CDR3 in DNA: TGCGCCAGCAGCCCCGTGGAGACAGGTGACATAAGGCGGGAGCTGTTTTTT.

This clonotype has a handful of counts. CDR3 DNA sequence: TGCGCCAGCAGCAAGGACTGGACTAACACCGGGGAGCTGTTTTTT. As protein: CASSKDWTNTGELFF. The chain uses TRBV5-1 and TRBJ2-2; a possible D gene is TRBD2 (5 bases). Germline values: CDR1 SGHRS, CDR2 YFSETQ. The CDR3 runs to 15 residues. V was cut by 4 bases and J by 2 bases, with 12 bases left in between.

This clonotype has a count of ten or more. The rearrangement uses TRBV5-4 and TRBJ2-1; 8 bases align to TRBD2. Germline V gives CDR1 SGHNT, CDR2 YYREEE (reference sequence). The CDR3 covers 16 residues. V gave up 4 bases and J gave up 8 bases; unmatched junction bases: 14. The CDR3 loop reads CASSQGKRGGFDEQFF. The CDR3 DNA sequence: TGTGCCAGCAGCCAGGGTAAACGGGGGGGCTTCGATGAGCAGTTCTTC.

This clonotype was detected many times. The chain employs TRBV6-1 and TRBJ2-2; 7 bases align to TRBD1. The CDR3 totals 16 residues. The germline V gene has CDR1 MNHNS and CDR2 SASEGT. Losses at the gene ends were 2 bases for V and 0 bases for J; bases not matched to a gene: 3. The CDR3 sequence: CASSEWDSANTGELFF. CDR3 DNA sequence: TGTGCCAGCAGTGAATGGGACAGCGCGAACACCGGGGAGCTGTTTTTT.

V is TRBV6-2 or TRBV6-3 and J is TRBJ1-5; D gene unclear. The V gene's germline CDR1 is MNHEY and CDR2 SVGEGT. Between the trimmed V and J ends, which lost 4 bases and 6 bases, there was a span of 13 bases. CDR3 length: 14 residues. Here the CDR3 DNA reads TGTGCCAGCAGTTCGTACGGAGGAAGTCAGCCCCAGCATTTT. Its translation: CASSSYGGSQPQHF.

This clonotype has ten or more counts. V usage is TRBV6-5 and J usage is TRBJ1-1, with D tentatively TRBD1 (5 bases). Looked up from germline, CDR1 is MNHEY and CDR2 is SVGAGI. The CDR3 is 14 residues long. V shed 2 bases and J shed 0 bases, with 7 bases lying between them. CDR3 sequence: CASSYGGVNTEAFF. DNA of the CDR3: TGTGCCAGCAGTTACGGAGGGGTGAACACTGAAGCTTTCTTT.

This clonotype was seen ten or more times. The genes are TRBV30 and TRBJ2-3; a weak D match, TRBD1 (5 bases). Trimming cost V 2 bases and J 5 bases, with 14 bases left between them. Germline V gene sequence: CDR1 GTSNPN, CDR2 SVGIG (reference sequence). The length of the CDR3 is 14 residues. CDR3 nucleotide sequence: TGTGCCTGGAGTTCAGGGATAAGACTAGATACGCAGTATTTT. Its translation is CAWSSGIRLDTQYF.

This clonotype was seen repeatedly, ten times or more. V usage is TRBV5-1 and J usage is TRBJ2-4, with TRBD1 matching 7 bases. This CDR3 is built from 15 residues. Germline CDR1 is SGHRS and CDR2 is YFSETQ. After removal of 0 bases from V and 7 bases from J, the junction contained 7 bases not matched to a gene. CDR3 DNA: TGCGCCAGCAGCTTGGCCGCACAGGGGCAGAACATTCAGTACTTC. As protein: CASSLAAQGQNIQYF.

This clonotype was counted between two and nine times. V is TRBV3-1 and J is TRBJ2-7; D ambiguous. Germline CDR1 LGHDT, CDR2 YNNKEL (reference sequence). Trimming stripped 1 base from V and 3 bases from J, with 16 bases between. The CDR3 runs to 16 residues. The CDR3 sequence is CASSQAPGPVVYEQYF. CDR3 nucleotides: TGTGCCAGCAGCCAAGCTCCAGGCCCAGTCGTCTACGAGCAGTACTTC.